The 2 T cell receptor beta chains below all came from one sample that was sequenced in a study of radiation and T cells in renal cell carcinoma. Time point given: blood 2 weeks post-SBRT. Treatment noted: 15 Gy SBRT to primary tumor, nephrectomy 4 weeks later. TCRdb keeps only in-frame clones here, not all; method: immunoSEQ multiplex PCR. The sample has about 26,000 clones; about 84% are singletons. The material sequenced was blood, taken from a patient whose treatment included radiotherapy and nephrectomy. These receptors were taken from a man aged 55 to 69 with renal cell carcinoma.

The chain has TRBV10-3 and TRBJ2-1; no reliable D call. V lost 8 bases and J 4 bases, leaving 12 bases between the germline ends. Germline loops: CDR1 ENHRY, CDR2 SYGVKD. The CDR3 is 13 residues long. This CDR3 reads CAIAPPGYNEQFF. CDR3 DNA: TGTGCCATCGCCCCCCCGGGTTACAATGAGCAGTTCTTC.

The chain links TRBV28 to TRBJ2-1, with 11 nucleotides matching TRBD1. Looked up from germline, CDR1 is MDHEN and CDR2 is SYDVKM. This CDR3 is 18 amino acids long. V gave up 5 bases and J gave up 9 bases; unmatched junction bases: 18. The CDR3 DNA reads as TGTGCCAGCAGTCCGTGGGGACAGGGGGTTATATGGGGTGGTGAGCAGTTCTTC. Encoded protein: CASSPWGQGVIWGGEQFF. Full variable domain (remainder filled in from reference TRBV28 and TRBJ2-1): DVKVTQSSRYLVKRTGEKVFLECVQDMDHENMFWYRQDPGLGLRLIYFSYDVKMKEKGDIPEGYSVSREKKERFSLILESASTNQTSMYLCASSPWGQGVIWGGEQFFGPGTRLTVL.